The rows below give T cell receptor beta chains drawn from one sample of a study of OX40 agonist ivuxolimab in advanced cancers. The repertoire was sequenced with immunoSEQ multiplex PCR; TCRdb's copy has only in-frame clones and lacks some. The sample contains 87,000 or so clones, about 83% of which appear only once. The input for sequencing was CD4+ or CD8+ T cells sorted from blood, taken in a trial of the OX40 agonist ivuxolimab. The receptors shown here come from an adult with an advanced solid tumor such as melanoma, head and neck, liver or kidney cancer. CDR3s include the opening cysteine and the closing phenylalanine or tryptophan. A D gene is named only where the DNA matches it firmly.

j_call d_call v_call cdr3_aa
TRBJ2-2 TRBD1 TRBV2 CASHNGQGGGTGELFF
TRBJ2-6 - TRBV2 CASRQLSSGANVLTF
TRBJ2-1 - TRBV6-5 CASSYARGSAGEQFF
TRBJ2-3 TRBD2 TRBV7-2 CASSPKASGGTDTQYF
TRBJ1-2 TRBD1 TRBV10-1 CASSERGKRDRARGYTF
TRBJ1-2 TRBD1 TRBV5-4 CASSLDRGRNYGYTF
TRBJ1-4 - TRBV4-2 CASSQGNQGRSNEKLFF
TRBJ1-1 TRBD1 TRBV29-1 CSVVPGGDGGNTEAFF
TRBJ1-2 TRBD1 TRBV7-6 CASSLATPGTANYGYTF
TRBJ2-7 - TRBV7-2 CASSLAGGIYEQYF
TRBJ2-3 TRBD2 TRBV6-5 CASSYSSRTSVTQYF
TRBJ2-5 TRBD1 TRBV19 CASSTSDRVASETQYF
TRBJ2-7 - TRBV19 CASSRGLTYEQYF
TRBJ2-7 - TRBV9 CASSVGTGPSYEQYF
TRBJ1-1 - TRBV6-4 CASSEPWTDPSGTEAFF
TRBJ1-2 TRBD1 TRBV29-1 CSAGTGTGGANYGYTF
TRBJ1-6 - TRBV7-9 CASSLSGEGPSPLHF
TRBJ1-4 - TRBV6-1 CASSGGPVGEKLFF
TRBJ2-7 TRBD1 TRBV13 CASSLKPGQGYEQYF
TRBJ2-3 - TRBV6-5 CASSYRREDTQYF
TRBJ2-2 - TRBV5-3 CARSSWWRLQNTGELFF
TRBJ2-6 - TRBV6-1 CASSVVAGANVLTF
TRBJ2-2 TRBD1 TRBV7-6 CASSRRQGPGELFF
TRBJ2-5 - TRBV5-1 CASSLGQQQETQYF
TRBJ2-5 - TRBV30 CAWNPTGIQETQYF
TRBJ1-1 - TRBV4-3 CASSQDRGVNTEAFF
TRBJ2-1 - TRBV16 CASSQGGNEQFF
TRBJ1-2 TRBD1 TRBV28 CASSPPGQGNYGYTF
TRBJ2-1 - TRBV11-3 CASSARGTYNEQFF
TRBJ2-7 - TRBV29-1 CSVRTGGTYEQYF
TRBJ2-5 - TRBV4-1 CASSPPTDQETQYF
TRBJ2-2 - TRBV19 CASRLTTGELFF
TRBJ1-2 - TRBV6-5 CASSYSRQGVYGYTF
TRBJ2-5 - TRBV19 CASSRAGLQETQYF
TRBJ2-7 TRBD2 TRBV4-3 CASSPGPSGRAAYEQYF
TRBJ2-1 TRBD2 TRBV5-6 CASSRLAGFRSSYNEQFF
TRBJ1-4 - TRBV10-3 CAISDGGINEKLFF
TRBJ2-5 TRBD2 TRBV7-8 CASSSRRSGRGETQYF
TRBJ1-5 - TRBV30 CAWSWGGLGDQPQHF
TRBJ2-3 TRBD2 TRBV6-1 CASMSSGYPDTQYF
TRBJ2-7 TRBD1 TRBV15 CATSRDGTGRNEQYF
TRBJ1-1 - TRBV5-6 CASSPTGPGTEAFF
TRBJ2-3 TRBD2 TRBV6-4 CASSFGGADTQYF
TRBJ2-1 TRBD1 TRBV5-5 CASSSTGGTEQFF
TRBJ2-1 TRBD2 TRBV7-2 CASSPRGLAVWNEQFF
TRBJ1-1 - TRBV30 CAWSGRLRLMNTEAFF